Below, one T cell receptor (beta chain) is given with its context. No antigen is known for it. No base quality information exists; no much larger clone differs at one position. Each collaborating institution followed its own protocols to collect whole blood in K2EDTA tubes. Collaborator samples were shipped for TCRbeta analysis as frozen whole blood, isolated PBMCs, or DNA extracted from either sample type. The sample comes from a study of blood T cell repertoires in COVID-19 (dated by TCRdb to 2020 to 2022). In the study overall: The collaborator samples originated in the United States, Italy and Spain and spanned the acute and convalescent phases of COVID-19. Where available, HLA class I and class II types were taken from metadata supplied by the sample provider and were not determined by assay-based typing. Sample metadata almost always included a de-identified subject ID, COVID-19 status, age in years and sex. The dataset comprised deeply sampled blood TCRbeta repertoires from subjects exposed to, actively infected with, or recovered from COVID-19. The repertoires were released in a freely available public database intended as a resource for research on the immune response to SARS-CoV-2. The samples were drawn from two sources: the first 160 participants of the ongoing ImmuneRACE study, and 1,254 subjects contributed by 6 global collaborators. The material from the prospective study consisted of cDNA or gDNA derived from T cells, B-cell-depleted T cells, or PBMCs.

TCRbeta CDR3 regions were amplified from genomic DNA using the immunoSEQ Assay, a bias-controlled multiplex PCR. In the authors' own workflow: The number of nucleated cells in each sample was estimated by amplification of reference gene primers within the assay. Sequence reads were collapsed and filtered to measure the absolute abundance of every unique TCRbeta CDR3 rearrangement. Productive Simpson clonality was computed per sample as the square root of Simpson's diversity index over productive rearrangements. This immuneACCESS table, as held by TCRdb, lists in-frame sequences with V and J called but not all clones. Of the missing ones, under half trace to an unresolved V gene in checked studies; the others have no known cause. V, J and clone size were drawn from that table, and D and trimming were deduced from the DNA. The sample profile shows 23,000 or so clones; around nine tenths of them were found once. Less than 8.5% of the sample goes to the ten largest clones.

Compared with germline, V lacks 3 bases and J lacks 2 bases; bases without a gene match: 1. From a lookup of the germline V gene, CDR1 and CDR2 are SGHVS and FNYEAQ. The cysteine opens and the phenylalanine closes a CDR3 of 16 amino acids. This entry keeps only the CDR3 DNA: 48 bases, framed from base 1. Study-level results and caveats: The quantity of clinical and demographic metadata differed by source and by participant and was supplied without curation.

The sequencing input was peripheral blood. The chain was built from TRBV7-6 and TRBJ2-3; the junction holds 14 bases that match TRBD2. The sequence was collected from a human donor in a cohort sampled during active COVID-19. The CDR3 has the sequence CASSLTSGGATDTQYF. The DNA sequence is TGTGCCAGCAGCTTGACTAGCGGGGGGGCCACAGATACGCAGTATTTT.